Sequencing of this T cell receptor beta chain was carried out in a study of blood T cells in healthy people across ages. This clonotype was seen more than once but under ten times. No fewer than 6 million PBMCs went into each sample. The CDR3 sequence is 14 residues long. J was trimmed by 4 bases and V by 5 bases; bases with no gene match: 8. Germline V gene lookup returns CDR1 SGHRS and CDR2 YFSETQ. A second about 6 to 12 cycle PCR used barcoded and J-beta primers. Unique molecular identifiers of 12 random nucleotides labeled each cDNA. TCRdb reprocessed the 5' RACE reads via MiXCR and lists one record per CDR3 protein. This table holds roughly 800,000 distinct CDR3 sequences, roughly 25% found once. The sample also formed part of further work on T cells of mothers and their children.

The clonotype was recovered from a boy between 10 and 17 years old in good health. This chain joins TRBV5-1 and TRBJ2-7; TRBD1 aligns across 8 bases. The sample comprised blood. The CDR3 DNA reads as TGCGCCAGCAGTCTGGACAGGGAATTGTACGAGCAGTACTTC. Encoded protein: CASSLDRELYEQYF.